Sequencing of this T cell receptor (beta chain) was carried out in a study of T cell responses to AZD1222 COVID-19 vaccine. Study summary: Pooling covered second doses at about 4 or about 12 weeks. Points from the study as a whole: With dominance at 160-218 and 743-854, vaccine-associated CD4 TCRs spanned spike.

This CDR3 has 13 amino acids. V dropped 2 bases and J dropped 6; count of bases not matched to a gene: 4. Germline V lookup: CDR1 SGHRS, CDR2 YFSETQ. In regard to this clone: Its antigen is still unknown.

Generated by immunoSEQ multiplex PCR, the TCRdb table keeps only in-frame clones and is missing some. This table holds approximately 260,000 clones, 90% to 95% found once. The rearrangement joins TRBV5-1 to TRBJ2-7; 8 bases line up with TRBD2. The sequences come from peripheral blood, collected on day 0 of AZD1222 vaccination. The TCR was taken from an adult in good health. The CDR3 coding sequence is TGCGCCAGCAGCTTAGCGGGAGTCGGCGAGCAGTACTTC. This encodes CASSLAGVGEQYF.